The clone carrying this TCR beta chain was seen more than once but under ten times. Its antigen is undetermined. The sample originates from a study of T cells in tuberculosis. Study-wide findings and caveats: Cases with active tuberculosis were adults, while controls were adolescents.

Stated time point: new active TB diagnosis, blood taken before or within 7 days of starting treatment. The data were produced by immunoSEQ multiplex PCR, yet TCRdb's version contains in-frame clones alone and is incomplete. The sample includes tens of thousands of clones, approximately 94% of them seen just once. The germline V gene has CDR1 MNHEY and CDR2 SVGAGI. This CDR3 has 15 amino acids. V trimming: 3 bases; J trimming: 2 bases; junction bases outside the gene matches: 6. The chain carries TRBV6-5 and TRBJ2-7; 8 positions match TRBD1. Sequenced material: PBMCs, taken at tuberculosis diagnosis. The source of this sequence is an adult with tuberculosis. CDR3 in amino acids: CASSYRRDRPYEQYF. CDR3 coding DNA: TGTGCCAGCAGTTATCGCCGGGACAGGCCCTACGAGCAGTACTTC.